One and the same sample provided the 5 T cell receptor beta chains below, sequenced in a study of tumor-infiltrating lymphocytes in primary liver carcinoma. A primer in the constant region served to generate TCR beta cDNA from 450 to 600 ng of total RNA. ARM-PCR was slightly modified, and three nested multiplex PCR rounds with it gave rise to the TCR beta libraries. A C-beta reverse primer was combined with TRBV1-TRBV30 forward primers in the first two PCR rounds, and each round had approximately 9 cycles. TCRdb reanalysed the multiplex PCR reads using MiXCR and keeps one entry per CDR3 protein. The sample carries about 190,000 distinct CDR3 sequences, around four fifths recorded once. Unsorted bulk tissue of about 20-31 mg yielded co-extracted RNA and DNA. Sequencing was performed on tumor tissue from primary liver carcinoma. These receptors came from a man aged 40-49 years with primary liver carcinoma and hepatitis B virus infection.

Note on this clonotype: Likely a read error: the CDR3 ends without its conserved phenylalanine or tryptophan. This chain connects TRBV29-1 to TRBJ2-7; 14 nucleotides line up with TRBD2. The length of the CDR3 is 14 residues. Germline loops: CDR1 SQVTM, CDR2 ANQGSEA. The CDR3 DNA sequence: TGCAGTGTCCGGACTAGCGGGAGGAGCCACGAGCAGTACTCC. As protein: CSVRTSGRSHEQYS.

This clonotype came up many times. Since a much larger clone is just one base distant, this may be a read error. The rearrangement links TRBV12-3 or TRBV12-4 to TRBJ2-3; 8 nucleotides align to TRBD1. The CDR3 loop spans 14 amino acids. DNA for the CDR3: TGTGCCAGCAGTTTCACAGGGGGTGGGGATATGCAGTATTTT. Translated: CASSFTGGGDMQYF.

The chain is built from TRBV29-1 and TRBJ2-5, with TRBD2 matching 8 bases. J was trimmed by 6 bases and V by 6 bases; bases with no gene match: 12. Germline CDR1 is SQVTM and CDR2 is ANQGSEA. CDR3 length: 14 amino acids. As DNA, the CDR3 is TGCAGCGTCATGGGGCTAGCGGGCGGGCAGACCCAGTACTTC. Amino acid sequence: CSVMGLAGGQTQYF.

Note on this clonotype: A read error may be the cause here, since a much bigger clone is one base away. The conserved final phenylalanine or tryptophan is absent from the CDR3, which likely points to a read error. V usage is TRBV7-8 and J usage is TRBJ2-6; D is unresolved. The CDR3 is made up of 17 amino acids. In germline, CDR1 is SGHVS, CDR2 FQNEAQ. V lost 5 bases, J lost 3 bases, and 17 bases lay in between. CDR3 sequence (DNA): TGTGCCAGCAGCCATCGCGGCAGGTCTAGTGGGGCCAACGTCCTGACTTCC. Its translation: CASSHRGRSSGANVLTS.

The gene calls are TRBV29-1 and TRBJ1-4; 8 bases agree with TRBD1. The CDR3 is made up of 14 amino acids. Germline lookup yields CDR1 SQVTM and CDR2 ANQGSEA. The DNA for the CDR3 is TGCCATACTTCTGGACAGGGACATTATGAAAAACTGTTTTTT. It specifies CHTSGQGHYEKLFF.